This T cell receptor beta chain emerged from a study of blood T cell repertoires in COVID-19. In the study overall: Acute-phase and convalescent COVID-19 samples originated in the United States, Italy and Spain. PBMCs, B-cell-depleted T cells, or T cells were the source of the cDNA or gDNA that made up the material.

The ends lost 5 bases at V and 5 bases at J; junction bases unmatched: 3. The CDR3 has 13 residues. Authors' processing steps: Quantification of nucleated cells was approximated via reference gene primer amplification. Profiled with immunoSEQ multiplex PCR; TCRdb holds only in-frame clones, not every one. V and J calls and clone size are those listed in that table; D and trimming were worked out from the DNA. The table includes 350,000 or so clones, about nine tenths detected once. Notes on this clone: The same CDR3 can be traced to other DNA sequences in this sample.

V usage is TRBV12-3 or TRBV12-4 and J usage is TRBJ2-5; TRBD2 aligns across 9 bases. The origin of this receptor is a woman in her sixties or seventies with COVID-19, enrolled during active disease. The specimen was peripheral blood. CDR3 loop: CASSRTSVETQYF. CDR3 coding DNA: TGTGCCAGCAGTCGGACTAGCGTTGAGACCCAGTACTTC.